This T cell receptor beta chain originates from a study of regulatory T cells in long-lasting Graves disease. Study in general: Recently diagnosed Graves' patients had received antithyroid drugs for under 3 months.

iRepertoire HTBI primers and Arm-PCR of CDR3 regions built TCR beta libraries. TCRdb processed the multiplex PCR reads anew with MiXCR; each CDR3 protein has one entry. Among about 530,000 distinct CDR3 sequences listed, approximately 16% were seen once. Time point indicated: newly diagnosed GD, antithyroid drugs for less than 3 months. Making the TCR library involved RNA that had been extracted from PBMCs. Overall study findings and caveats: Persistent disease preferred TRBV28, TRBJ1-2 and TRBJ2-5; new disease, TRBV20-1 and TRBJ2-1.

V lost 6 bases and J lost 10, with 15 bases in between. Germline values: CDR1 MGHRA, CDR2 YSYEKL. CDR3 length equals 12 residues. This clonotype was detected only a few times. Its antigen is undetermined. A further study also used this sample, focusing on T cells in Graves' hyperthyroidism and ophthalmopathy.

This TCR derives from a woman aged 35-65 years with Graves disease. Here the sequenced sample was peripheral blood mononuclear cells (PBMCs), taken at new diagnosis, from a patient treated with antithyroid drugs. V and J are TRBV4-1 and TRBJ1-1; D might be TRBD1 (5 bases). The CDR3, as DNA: TGCGCCAGCAGTCAGGGACCGGGGGGAGCTTTCTTT. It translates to CASSQGPGGAFF.